The TCR beta chain under discussion was sequenced for a study of T cells in Graves' hyperthyroidism and ophthalmopathy. Findings of the study overall: The majority of expanded thyroid clonotypes above 0.001 also appeared in blood. In validation, the model predicted ophthalmopathy. These predictions came a median roughly 6.5 months before onset.

Uncontrolled infection, other autoimmune disease, pregnancy or lactation barred patients from enrollment. This CDR3 has 14 residues. The germline gives CDR1 SQVTM, CDR2 ANQGSEA. The V end lost 7 bases, the J end lost 5 bases, and 17 bases lay between the germline ends. TCR beta CDR3 regions were amplified from RNA transcripts. The HTBI primer set was used in a first-round RT-PCR of the TCR CDR3. TCRdb ran MiXCR on the multiplex PCR reads and lists one entry per CDR3 protein. In the table there are 500,000 to 600,000 distinct CDR3 sequences, just over 45% of which are singletons. As concerns this clonotype: Its cognate antigen is unknown.

The chain recombines TRBV29-1 with TRBJ1-4; a possible D gene is TRBD1 (5 bases). The specimen was peripheral blood or thyroid tissue (not recorded which). This receptor was obtained from an adult woman with Graves' disease, either hyperthyroidism or ophthalmopathy (not recorded which). The CDR3, as DNA: TGCAGCGCCCCCGCGGCGGGGGGGAATGAAAAACTGTTTTTT. Its translation: CSAPAAGGNEKLFF.